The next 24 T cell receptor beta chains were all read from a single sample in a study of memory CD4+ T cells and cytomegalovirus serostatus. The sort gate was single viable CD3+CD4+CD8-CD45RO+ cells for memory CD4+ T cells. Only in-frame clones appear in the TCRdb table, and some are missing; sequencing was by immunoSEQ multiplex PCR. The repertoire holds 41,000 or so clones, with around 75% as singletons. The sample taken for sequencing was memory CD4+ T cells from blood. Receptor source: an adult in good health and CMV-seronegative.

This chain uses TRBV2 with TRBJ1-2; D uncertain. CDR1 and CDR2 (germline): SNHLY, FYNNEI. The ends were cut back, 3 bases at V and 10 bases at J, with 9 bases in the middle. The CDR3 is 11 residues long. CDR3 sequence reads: CASSDGVYYTF. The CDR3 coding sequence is TGTGCCAGCAGTGACGGGGTGTACTACACCTTC.

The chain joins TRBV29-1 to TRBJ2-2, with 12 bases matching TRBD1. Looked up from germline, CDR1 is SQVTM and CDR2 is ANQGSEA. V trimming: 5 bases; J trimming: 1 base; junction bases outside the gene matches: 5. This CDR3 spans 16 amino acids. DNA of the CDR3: TGCAGCGTTCCGGGACAGGGGGCCCTGAACACCGGGGAGCTGTTTTTT. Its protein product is CSVPGQGALNTGELFF.

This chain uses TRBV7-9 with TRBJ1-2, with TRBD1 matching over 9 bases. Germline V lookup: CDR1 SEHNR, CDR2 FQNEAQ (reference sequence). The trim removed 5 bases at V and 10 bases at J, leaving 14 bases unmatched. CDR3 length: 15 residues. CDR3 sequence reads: CASSAHRGRIVDYTF. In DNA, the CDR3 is TGTGCCAGCAGCGCCCACAGGGGGCGGATTGTAGACTACACCTTC.

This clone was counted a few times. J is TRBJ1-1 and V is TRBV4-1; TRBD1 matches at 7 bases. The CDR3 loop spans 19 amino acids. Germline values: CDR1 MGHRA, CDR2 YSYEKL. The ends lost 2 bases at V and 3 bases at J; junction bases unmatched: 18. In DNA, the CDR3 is TGCGCCAGCAGCCAAAGAGCTTTGGACAGGATGAGGGGGGACACTGAAGCTTTCTTT. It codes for CASSQRALDRMRGDTEAFF.

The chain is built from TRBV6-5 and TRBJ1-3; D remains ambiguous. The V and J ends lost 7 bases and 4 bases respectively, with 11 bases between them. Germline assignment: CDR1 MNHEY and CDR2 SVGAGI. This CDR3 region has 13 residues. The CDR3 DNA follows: TGTGCCAGCACCGGCCCAGACGGAAACACCATATATTTT. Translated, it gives CASTGPDGNTIYF.

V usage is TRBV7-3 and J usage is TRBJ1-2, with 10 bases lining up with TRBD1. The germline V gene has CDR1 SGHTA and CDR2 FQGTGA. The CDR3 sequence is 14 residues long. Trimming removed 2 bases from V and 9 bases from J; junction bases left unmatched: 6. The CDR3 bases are TGTGCCAGCAGCTTACTCGGACAGGGGGAGAGCTACACCTTC. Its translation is CASSLLGQGESYTF.

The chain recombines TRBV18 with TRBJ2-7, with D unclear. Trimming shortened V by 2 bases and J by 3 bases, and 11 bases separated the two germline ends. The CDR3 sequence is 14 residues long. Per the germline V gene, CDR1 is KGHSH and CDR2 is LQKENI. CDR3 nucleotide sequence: TGTGCCAGCTCACCAATGGCAGACATCTACGAGCAGTACTTC. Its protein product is CASSPMADIYEQYF. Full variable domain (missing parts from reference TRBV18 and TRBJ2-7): NAGVMQNPRHLVRRRGQEARLRCSPMKGHSHVYWYRQLPEEGLKFMVYLQKENIIDESGMPKERFSAEFPKEGPSILRIQQVVRGDSAAYFCASSPMADIYEQYFGPGTRLTVT.

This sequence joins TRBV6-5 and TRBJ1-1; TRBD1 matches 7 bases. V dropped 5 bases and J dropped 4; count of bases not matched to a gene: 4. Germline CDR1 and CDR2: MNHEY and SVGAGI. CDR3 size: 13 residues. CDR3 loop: CASSAGGGTEAFF. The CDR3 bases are TGTGCCAGCAGTGCAGGGGGTGGCACTGAAGCTTTCTTT.

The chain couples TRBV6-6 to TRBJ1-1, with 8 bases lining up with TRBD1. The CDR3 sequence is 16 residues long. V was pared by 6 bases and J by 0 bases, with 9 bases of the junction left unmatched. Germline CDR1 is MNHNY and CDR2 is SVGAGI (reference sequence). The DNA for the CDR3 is TGTGCCAGCAGAAAGGGACAGGCTAATTTGAACACTGAAGCTTTCTTT. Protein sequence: CASRKGQANLNTEAFF.

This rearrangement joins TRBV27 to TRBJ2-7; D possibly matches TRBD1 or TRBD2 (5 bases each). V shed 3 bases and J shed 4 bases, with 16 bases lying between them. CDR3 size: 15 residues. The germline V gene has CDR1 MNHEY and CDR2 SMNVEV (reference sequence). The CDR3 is CASSFRAEGSYEQYF. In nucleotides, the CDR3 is TGTGCCAGCAGTTTCAGGGCCGAGGGGAGTTACGAGCAGTACTTC.

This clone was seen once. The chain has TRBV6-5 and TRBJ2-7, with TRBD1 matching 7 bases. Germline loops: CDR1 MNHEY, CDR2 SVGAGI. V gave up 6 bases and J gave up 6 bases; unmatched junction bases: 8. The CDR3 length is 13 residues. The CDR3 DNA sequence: TGTGCCAGCAGCCCCGGACAGGCCCTCGAGCAGTACTTC. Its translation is CASSPGQALEQYF.

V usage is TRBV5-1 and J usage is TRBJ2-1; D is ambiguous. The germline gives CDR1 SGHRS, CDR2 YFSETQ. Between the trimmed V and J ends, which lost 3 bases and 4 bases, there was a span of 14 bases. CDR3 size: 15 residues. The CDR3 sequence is CASSSDPYSYNEQFF. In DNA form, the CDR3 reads TGCGCCAGCAGCTCCGATCCTTATTCGTACAATGAGCAGTTCTTC.

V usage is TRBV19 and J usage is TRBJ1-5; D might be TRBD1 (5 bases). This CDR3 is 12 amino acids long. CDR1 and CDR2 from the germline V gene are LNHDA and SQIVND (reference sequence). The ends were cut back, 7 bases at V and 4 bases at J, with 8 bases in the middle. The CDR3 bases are TGTGCCAGTACTGACAGAAATCAGCCCCAGCATTTT. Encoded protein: CASTDRNQPQHF.

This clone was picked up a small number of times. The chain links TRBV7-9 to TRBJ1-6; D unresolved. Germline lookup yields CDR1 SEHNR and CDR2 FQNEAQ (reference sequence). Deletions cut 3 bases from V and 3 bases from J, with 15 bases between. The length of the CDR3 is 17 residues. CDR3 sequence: CASSFYNRFGYNSPLHF. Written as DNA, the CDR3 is TGTGCCAGCAGCTTTTACAATAGGTTTGGCTATAATTCACCCCTCCACTTT.

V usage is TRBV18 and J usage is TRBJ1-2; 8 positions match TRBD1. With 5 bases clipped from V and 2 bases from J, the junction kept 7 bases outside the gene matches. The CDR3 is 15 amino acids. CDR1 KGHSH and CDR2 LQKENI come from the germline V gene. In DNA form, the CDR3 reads TGTGCCAGCTCAACTGGACAGGGAGTGAACTATGGCTACACCTTC. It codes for CASSTGQGVNYGYTF.

CDR3 amino acids: CASSEANQPQHF. The CDR3 DNA reads as TGTGCCAGCAGTGAAGCCAATCAGCCCCAGCATTTT. The chain uses TRBV2 and TRBJ1-5; D gene uncertain. The CDR3 has 12 amino acids. CDR1 is SNHLY, CDR2 FYNNEI, per germline. Deletions cut 0 bases from V and 3 bases from J, with 0 bases between.

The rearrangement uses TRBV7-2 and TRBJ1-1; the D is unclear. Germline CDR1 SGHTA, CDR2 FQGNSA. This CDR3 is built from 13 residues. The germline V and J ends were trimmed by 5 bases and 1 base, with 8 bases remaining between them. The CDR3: CASSGGRNTEAFF. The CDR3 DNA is TGTGCCAGCAGCGGAGGCAGGAACACTGAAGCTTTCTTT.

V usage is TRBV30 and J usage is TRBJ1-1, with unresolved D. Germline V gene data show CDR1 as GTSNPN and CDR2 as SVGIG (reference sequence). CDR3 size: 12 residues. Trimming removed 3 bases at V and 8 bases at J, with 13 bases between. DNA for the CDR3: TGTGCCTGGAGAAGCTTCCGAGCCGAAGCTTTCTTT. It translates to CAWRSFRAEAFF.

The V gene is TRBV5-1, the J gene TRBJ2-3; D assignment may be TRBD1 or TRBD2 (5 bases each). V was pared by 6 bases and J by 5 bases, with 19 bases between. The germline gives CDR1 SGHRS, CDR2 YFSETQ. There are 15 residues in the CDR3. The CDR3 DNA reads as TGCGCCAGCACCGCTACACGGGGCACCGGAGATACGCAGTATTTT. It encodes CASTATRGTGDTQYF.

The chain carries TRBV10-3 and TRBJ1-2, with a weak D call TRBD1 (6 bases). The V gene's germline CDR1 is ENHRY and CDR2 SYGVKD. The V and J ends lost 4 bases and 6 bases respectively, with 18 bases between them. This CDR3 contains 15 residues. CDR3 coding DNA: TGTGCCATCAGTGGGGGGGTCGGGACACCGAATGGCTACACCTTC. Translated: CAISGGVGTPNGYTF.

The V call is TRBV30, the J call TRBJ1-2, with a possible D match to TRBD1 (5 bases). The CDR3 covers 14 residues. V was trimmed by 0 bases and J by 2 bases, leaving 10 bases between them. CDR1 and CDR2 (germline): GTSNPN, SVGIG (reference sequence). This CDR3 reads CAWSVGTSNYGYTF. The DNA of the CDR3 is TGTGCCTGGAGTGTTGGGACGTCCAACTATGGCTACACCTTC.

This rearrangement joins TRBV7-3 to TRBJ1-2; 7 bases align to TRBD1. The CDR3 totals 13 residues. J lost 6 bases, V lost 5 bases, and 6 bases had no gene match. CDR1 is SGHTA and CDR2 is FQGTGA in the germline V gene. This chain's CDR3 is CASSRGTANGYTF. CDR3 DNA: TGTGCCAGCAGCCGTGGGACAGCCAATGGCTACACCTTC. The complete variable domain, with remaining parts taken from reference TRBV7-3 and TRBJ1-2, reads GAGVSQTPSNKVTEKGKYVELRCDPISGHTALYWYRQSLGQGPEFLIYFQGTGAADDSGLPNDRFFAVRPEGSVSTLKIQRTERGDSAVYLCASSRGTANGYTFGSGTRLTVV.

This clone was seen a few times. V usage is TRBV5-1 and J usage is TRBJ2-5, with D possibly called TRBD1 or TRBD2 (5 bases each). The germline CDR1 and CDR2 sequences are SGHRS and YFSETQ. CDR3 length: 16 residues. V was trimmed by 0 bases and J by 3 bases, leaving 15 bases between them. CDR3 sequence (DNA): TGCGCCAGCAGCTTGGAGCCCGGGGCCGGGGAAGAGACCCAGTACTTC. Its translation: CASSLEPGAGEETQYF.

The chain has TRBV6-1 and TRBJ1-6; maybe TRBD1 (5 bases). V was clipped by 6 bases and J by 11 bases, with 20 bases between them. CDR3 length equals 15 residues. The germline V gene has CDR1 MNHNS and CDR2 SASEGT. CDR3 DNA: TGTGCCAGCAGGACTCTACAGGATCTTCGGGCACCCCTCCACTTT. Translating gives CASRTLQDLRAPLHF.